This T cell receptor beta chain was found in a study of PD-1 blockade in classical Hodgkin lymphoma. Study observations and caveats: Complete responders had baseline diversity similar to newly diagnosed patients. Patients excluded were those beginning nivolumab under 1 year after ASCT. Reports indicated that newly diagnosed patients had lower baseline TCR diversity than healthy donors did.

Relapses following autologous stem cell transplantation were seen in all patients, with brentuximab vedotin exposure varying. When best responses were assessed, they were complete response, partial response or progressive disease. Some clones are missing from TCRdb's copy, which holds only in-frame ones; the method was immunoSEQ multiplex PCR. Of just over 60,000 clones in the sample, about 91% were seen once. CDR1 is SGHTA, CDR2 FQGTGA, per germline. With V trimmed by 5 bases and J by 0 bases, 6 bases remained unmatched. The CDR3 contains 15 residues. As to this clone: The antigen is not known.

The source was peripheral blood mononuclear cells (PBMCs), collected at baseline. This chain uses TRBV7-3 with TRBJ1-1; 7 nucleotides line up with TRBD1. The receptor was derived from a human donor with classical Hodgkin lymphoma. DNA for the CDR3: TGTGCCAGCAGCCCTATGACAGGGCTGAACACTGAAGCTTTCTTT. Protein product: CASSPMTGLNTEAFF.